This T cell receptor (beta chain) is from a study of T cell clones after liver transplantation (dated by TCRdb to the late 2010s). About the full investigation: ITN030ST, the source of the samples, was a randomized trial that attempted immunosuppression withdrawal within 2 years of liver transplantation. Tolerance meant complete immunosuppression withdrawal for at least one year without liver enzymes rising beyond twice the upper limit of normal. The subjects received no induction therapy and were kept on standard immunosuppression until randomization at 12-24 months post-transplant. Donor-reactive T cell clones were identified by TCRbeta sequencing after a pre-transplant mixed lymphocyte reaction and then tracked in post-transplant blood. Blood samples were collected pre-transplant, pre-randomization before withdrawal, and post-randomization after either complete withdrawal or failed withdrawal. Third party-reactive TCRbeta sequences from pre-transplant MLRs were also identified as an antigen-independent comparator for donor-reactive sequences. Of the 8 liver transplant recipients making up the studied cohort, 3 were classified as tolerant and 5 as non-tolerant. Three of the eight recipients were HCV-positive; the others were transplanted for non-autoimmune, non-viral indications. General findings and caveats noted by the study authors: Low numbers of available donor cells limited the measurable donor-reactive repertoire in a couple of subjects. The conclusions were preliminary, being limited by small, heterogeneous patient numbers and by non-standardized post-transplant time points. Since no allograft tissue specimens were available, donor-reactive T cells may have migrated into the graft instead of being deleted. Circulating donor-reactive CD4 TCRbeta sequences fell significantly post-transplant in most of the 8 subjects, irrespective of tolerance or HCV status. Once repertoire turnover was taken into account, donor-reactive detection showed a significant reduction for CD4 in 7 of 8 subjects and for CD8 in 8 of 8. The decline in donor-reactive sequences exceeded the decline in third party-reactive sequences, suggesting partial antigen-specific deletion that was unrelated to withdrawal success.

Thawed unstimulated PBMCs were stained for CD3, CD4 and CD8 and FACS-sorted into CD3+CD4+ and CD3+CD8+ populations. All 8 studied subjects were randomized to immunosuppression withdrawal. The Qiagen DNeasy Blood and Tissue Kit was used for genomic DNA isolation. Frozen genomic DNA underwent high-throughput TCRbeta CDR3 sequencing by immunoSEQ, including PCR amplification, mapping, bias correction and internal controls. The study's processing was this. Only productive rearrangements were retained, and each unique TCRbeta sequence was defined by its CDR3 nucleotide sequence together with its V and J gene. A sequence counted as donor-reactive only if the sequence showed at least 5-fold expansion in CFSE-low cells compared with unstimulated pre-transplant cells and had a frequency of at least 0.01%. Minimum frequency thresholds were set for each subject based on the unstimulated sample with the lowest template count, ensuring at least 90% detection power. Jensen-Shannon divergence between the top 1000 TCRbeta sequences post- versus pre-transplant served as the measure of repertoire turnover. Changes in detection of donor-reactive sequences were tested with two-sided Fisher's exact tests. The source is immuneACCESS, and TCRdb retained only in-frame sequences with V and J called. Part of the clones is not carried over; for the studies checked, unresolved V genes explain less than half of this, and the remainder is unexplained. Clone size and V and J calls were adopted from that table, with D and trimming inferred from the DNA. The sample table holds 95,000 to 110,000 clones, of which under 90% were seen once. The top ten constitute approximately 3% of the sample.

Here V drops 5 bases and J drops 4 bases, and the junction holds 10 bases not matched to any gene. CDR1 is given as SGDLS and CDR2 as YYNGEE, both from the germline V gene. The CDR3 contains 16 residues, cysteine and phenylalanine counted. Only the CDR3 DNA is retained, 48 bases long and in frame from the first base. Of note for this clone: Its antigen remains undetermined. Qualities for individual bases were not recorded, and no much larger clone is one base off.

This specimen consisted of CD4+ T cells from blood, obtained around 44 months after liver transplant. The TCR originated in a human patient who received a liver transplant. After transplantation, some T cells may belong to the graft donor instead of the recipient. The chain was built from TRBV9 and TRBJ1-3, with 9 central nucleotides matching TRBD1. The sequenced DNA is TGTGCCAGCAGTATACTCGGACAGGGGTCAGGAAACACCATATATTTT. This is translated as CASSILGQGSGNTIYF.